This entry lists 25 T cell receptor beta chains sequenced from one sample in a study of blood T cell repertoires in COVID-19. Sequencing used immunoSEQ multiplex PCR; TCRdb keeps in-frame clones, though not all of them. The data contain about half a million clones, 70% to 90% of them seen just once; the ten biggest clones take up 3% to 4%. Material: peripheral blood. These receptor sequences come from a human donor in a cohort sampled during active COVID-19.

The chain carries TRBV5-6 and TRBJ1-2; D not resolved. CDR3 length equals 14 residues. Germline values: CDR1 SGHDT, CDR2 YYEEEE. V gave up 0 bases and J gave up 3 bases, with 9 bases separating them. As DNA, the CDR3 is TGTGCCAGCAGCTTGGCCGGCGGGGACTATGGCTACACCTTC. Translated, it gives CASSLAGGDYGYTF.

The chain couples TRBV2 to TRBJ2-7, with 8 positions matching TRBD1. The germline gives CDR1 SNHLY, CDR2 FYNNEI. The CDR3 has 14 amino acids. J was trimmed by 9 bases and V by 4 bases; bases with no gene match: 11. This CDR3 reads CASSGGQGRAGQYF. CDR3 nucleotides: TGTGCCAGCAGTGGCGGACAGGGAAGGGCGGGGCAGTACTTC. Variable domain in full (rest from reference TRBV2 and TRBJ2-7): EPEVTQTPSHQVTQMGQEVILRCVPISNHLYFYWYRQILGQKVEFLVSFYNNEISEKSEIFDDQFSVERPDGSNFTLKIRSTKLEDSAMYFCASSGGQGRAGQYFGPGTRLTVT.

This rearrangement joins TRBV10-2 to TRBJ1-2; D might be TRBD1 (6 bases). The V gene's germline CDR1 is WSHSY and CDR2 SAAADI. Trimming pared 3 bases from V and 8 bases from J, leaving 19 bases between. There are 15 residues in the CDR3. CDR3 sequence: CASSEGGPGVRGYTF. CDR3 nucleotides: TGCGCCAGCAGTGAAGGGGGTCCAGGGGTACGGGGCTACACCTTC.

A few counts support this clone. The gene calls are TRBV7-3 and TRBJ2-5; 10 bases agree with TRBD2. CDR1 is SGHTA, CDR2 FQGTGA, per germline. This CDR3 contains 15 residues. The V and J ends lost 1 base and 4 bases, in that order; junction bases with no gene match: 3. This CDR3 reads CASSLKASGRETQYF. In DNA form, the CDR3 reads TGTGCCAGCAGCTTAAAGGCTAGCGGGAGAGAGACCCAGTACTTC.

This clone has more than one count but fewer than ten. V and J are TRBV30 and TRBJ1-6; no firm D call. The CDR3 spans 17 residues. Germline CDR1 and CDR2: GTSNPN and SVGIG (reference sequence). V lost 0 bases, J lost 0 bases, and 12 bases lay in between. The CDR3, as DNA: TGTGCCTGGAGTGTACTTGGAGGGAGCTCCTATAATTCACCCCTCCACTTT. As protein: CAWSVLGGSSYNSPLHF.

The chain combines TRBV11-3 with TRBJ2-5; tentatively, D is TRBD1 (5 bases). Trimming removed 1 base at V and 5 bases at J, with 17 bases between. The CDR3 runs 16 residues. Germline assignment: CDR1 SGHNT and CDR2 YENEEA. The CDR3 bases are TGTGCCAGCAGCTTAGGCGGCCAGGGCGAATTGGAGACCCAGTACTTC. Amino acid sequence: CASSLGGQGELETQYF.

The genes are TRBV3-1 (or the pseudogene TRBV3-2) and TRBJ1-4; TRBD1 matches at 9 bases. Germline CDR1 is LGHDT and CDR2 is YNNKEL (reference sequence). Trimming at V came to 4 bases and at J to 8 bases, leaving 11 bases not matched to a gene. The CDR3 extends over 16 amino acids. The CDR3 nucleotides read TGTGCCAGCAGCCTAACAACAGGGGGCTCGAAGGAAAAACTGTTTTTT. It is translated as CASSLTTGGSKEKLFF.

The chain is built from TRBV7-3 and TRBJ2-7, with TRBD2 matching over 8 bases. V shed 4 bases and J 2 bases; nucleotides not matched to a gene: 7. This CDR3 is 15 amino acids long. Germline CDR1 reads SGHTA; CDR2 reads FQGTGA. CDR3 DNA: TGTGCCAGCAGCTCCGACTTAGCGGGACCCTACGAGCAGTACTTC. Its translation is CASSSDLAGPYEQYF.

The genes are TRBV4-2 and TRBJ1-3; D ambiguous. Germline lookup yields CDR1 LGHNA and CDR2 YNFKEQ. The CDR3 contains 16 residues. V dropped 1 base and J dropped 4 bases, with 14 bases sitting between them. The CDR3 nucleotides read TGTGCCAGCAGCCAAGGGGCAATCTTTGAAGGAAACACCATATATTTT. This translates into CASSQGAIFEGNTIYF.

This clone appeared a single time. V is TRBV10-3 and J is TRBJ1-2; the D gene is possibly TRBD1 (6 bases). Germline V gives CDR1 ENHRY, CDR2 SYGVKD. The CDR3 spans 12 residues. Trimming removed 4 bases from V and 7 bases from J, with 10 bases in between. CDR3 nucleotides: TGTGCCATCAGTGCCAGGGGATCTGGCTACACCTTC. It is translated as CAISARGSGYTF.

This clone showed up many times. CDR3 DNA: TGTGCCAGCAGTTCGATTGCCCTACAGGGGTCCATGAACACTGAAGCTTTCTTT. It encodes CASSSIALQGSMNTEAFF. The genes are TRBV28 and TRBJ1-1; 7 bases align to TRBD1. Germline V gives CDR1 MDHEN, CDR2 SYDVKM. Trimming removed 4 bases from V and 0 bases from J; junction bases left unmatched: 14. The CDR3 contains 18 residues.

This chain uses TRBV12-5 with TRBJ1-1; the D gene is possibly TRBD1 (5 bases). Germline V gene data show CDR1 as LGHNT and CDR2 as FRNRAP. The V and J ends lost 0 bases and 0 bases respectively, with 17 bases between them. The CDR3 is 18 amino acids. In nucleotides, the CDR3 is TGTGCTAGTGGTTTGGTGGTGGCAGGGAAGACCATGAACACTGAAGCTTTCTTT. Translation gives CASGLVVAGKTMNTEAFF.

The CDR3 spells CASILTGGGDIQYF. The CDR3 nucleotides read TGTGCCAGCATTCTAACAGGGGGAGGAGACATTCAGTACTTC. The J gene is TRBJ2-4, the V gene TRBV5-5, with 8 nucleotides matching TRBD1. V lost 6 bases, J lost 8 bases, and 10 bases stayed unmatched. This CDR3 region has 14 residues. Germline V gene lookup returns CDR1 SGHKS and CDR2 YYEKEE (reference sequence).

The chain links TRBV28 to TRBJ2-7, with a weak D call TRBD2 (6 bases). Germline values: CDR1 MDHEN, CDR2 SYDVKM. The CDR3 is made up of 14 amino acids. Trimming took 6 bases from V and 9 from J, leaving 21 bases between them. For the CDR3, the DNA is TGTGCCAGCAGCCTCGGGGGTGGGGTGCTAGGGCAGTACTTC. It codes for CASSLGGGVLGQYF.

The chain recombines TRBV9 with TRBJ1-3; tentatively, D is TRBD1 (6 bases). This CDR3 has 18 residues. The V and J ends lost 0 bases and 3 bases respectively, with 19 bases between them. Per germline, CDR1 SGDLS and CDR2 YYNGEE. In DNA form, the CDR3 reads TGTGCCAGCAGCGTAGAGGTGGGCGACAGGACATATGGAAACACCATATATTTT. Translation gives CASSVEVGDRTYGNTIYF.

Written as DNA, the CDR3 is TGTGCCAGCAGTCCGGGTAGGGGGTATGATCAGCCCCAGCATTTT. This gives the protein CASSPGRGYDQPQHF. The rearrangement joins TRBV6-6 to TRBJ1-5; a possible D gene is TRBD1 (6 bases). V was trimmed by 5 bases and J by 5 bases, leaving 16 bases between them. The CDR3 is 15 amino acids. Germline V gives CDR1 MNHNY, CDR2 SVGAGI (reference sequence).

The V gene is TRBV11-3, the J gene TRBJ2-2, with 7 bases identical to TRBD2. V gave up 3 bases and J gave up 5 bases; unmatched junction bases: 21. This CDR3 comprises 20 residues. From germline, CDR1 is SGHNT and CDR2 YENEEA. DNA for the CDR3: TGTGCCAGCAGCTTGAGGTATCTTTCTGGGGGGGTTTTTTGTACCGGGGAGCTGTTTTTT. As protein: CASSLRYLSGGVFCTGELFF. Based on the CDR3 plus reference TRBV11-3 and TRBJ2-2, the full variable domain is EAGVVQSPRYKIIEKKQPVAFWCNPISGHNTLYWYLQNLGQGPELLIRYENEEAVDDSQLPKDRFSAERLKGVDSTLKIQPAELGDSAVYLCASSLRYLSGGVFCTGELFFGEGSRLTVL.

The genes are TRBV7-2 and TRBJ2-1; TRBD1 aligns across 8 bases. CDR1 and CDR2 (germline): SGHTA, FQGNSA. The V and J ends lost 5 bases and 7 bases, in that order; junction bases with no gene match: 10. CDR3 length equals 15 residues. The CDR3 region is CASSPLRQGANEQFF. The CDR3 bases are TGTGCCAGCAGCCCCCTCCGGCAGGGGGCTAATGAGCAGTTCTTC. Drawing the rest from reference TRBV7-2 and TRBJ2-1, the complete variable domain is GAGVSQSPSNKVTEKGKDVELRCDPISGHTALYWYRQSLGQGLEFLIYFQGNSAPDKSGLPSDRFSAERTGGSVSTLTIQRTQQEDSAVYLCASSPLRQGANEQFFGPGTRLTVL.

The count of this clone is one. V gene TRBV11-1 combines with J gene TRBJ1-3; tentative D call: TRBD1 (6 bases). Germline V lookup: CDR1 SGHAT, CDR2 FQDESV (reference sequence). The CDR3 totals 15 residues. V lost 3 bases to trimming and J lost 2 bases, with 11 bases between them. CDR3 sequence reads: CASSFLRGTGNTIYF. The CDR3 coding sequence is TGTGCCAGCAGCTTCCTCAGGGGAACTGGAAACACCATATATTTT.

J is TRBJ2-7 and V is TRBV27; D is perhaps TRBD2 (5 bases). Trimming stripped 3 bases from V and 5 bases from J, with 14 bases between. Germline V gene lookup returns CDR1 MNHEY and CDR2 SMNVEV (reference sequence). This CDR3 has 14 amino acids. The CDR3 DNA reads TGTGCCAGCAGTTTCACACTAGTGGGCCACGAGCAGTACTTC. This sequence encodes CASSFTLVGHEQYF.

CDR3 sequence: CASSLVGRPARSYEQYF. The DNA of the CDR3 is TGTGCCAGCAGCTTAGTGGGCCGCCCCGCCAGGTCCTACGAGCAGTACTTC. J is TRBJ2-7 and V is TRBV11-2; D unclear. Trimming removed 1 base at V and 1 base at J, with 17 bases between. This CDR3 region has 17 residues. CDR1 is SGHAT and CDR2 is FQNNGV in the germline V gene.

The chain couples TRBV4-2 to TRBJ2-2; no clear D gene. Germline CDR1 is LGHNA and CDR2 is YNFKEQ. With 1 base removed from V and 1 base from J, the gap between germline ends came to 10 bases. CDR3 length: 16 amino acids. CDR3 protein: CASSQVPGRNTGELFF. CDR3 DNA sequence: TGTGCCAGCAGCCAAGTCCCAGGCCGGAACACCGGGGAGCTGTTTTTT.

The chain employs TRBV6-5 and TRBJ1-5; D unresolved. Trimming pared 7 bases from V and 3 bases from J, leaving 7 bases between. This CDR3 has 12 amino acids. Germline loops: CDR1 MNHEY, CDR2 SVGAGI. As DNA, the CDR3 is TGTGCCAGCACCGAGAACAATCAGCCCCAGCATTTT. Its protein product is CASTENNQPQHF.

The rearrangement joins TRBV5-1 to TRBJ2-1, with D perhaps TRBD2 (6 bases). Germline values: CDR1 SGHRS, CDR2 YFSETQ. The CDR3 has 14 residues. Trimming took 7 bases from V and 4 from J, leaving 15 bases between them. The CDR3 reads CASSAGSRYNEQFF. The CDR3 bases are TGCGCCAGCTCGGCGGGGTCCCGATACAATGAGCAGTTCTTC.

The CDR3 DNA reads as TGTGCCAGCAGCCAAGATCTTGTCTCCGGCTATGGCTACACCTTC. Its translation is CASSQDLVSGYGYTF. The chain joins TRBV14 to TRBJ1-2; D gene unclear. This CDR3 is 15 amino acids long. Trimming left V 0 bases short and J 4 bases short, with 12 bases between. CDR1 is SGHDN, CDR2 FVKESK, per germline.